The clone carrying this T cell receptor beta chain was recorded many times. Per germline, CDR1 MNHEY and CDR2 SVGAGI. CDR3 size: 14 residues. Trimming removed 3 bases from V and 2 bases from J, with 11 bases in between. The record originates from a study of identical twins. TCRdb recomputed calls from the 5' RACE reads with MiXCR, one row per CDR3 protein. The sample shows approximately 700,000 distinct CDR3 sequences, about 20% of them seen only once. Separately, the same data were catalogued under a study of T cells expressing NK-cell markers. That paper notes: The sequencing cohort of eight donors included seven HCMV-seropositive individuals and one seronegative individual.

The chain employs TRBV6-5 and TRBJ2-7, with D perhaps given as TRBD1 or TRBD2 (5 bases each). The sequenced sample was PBMCs. The sequence was collected from a woman aged 18-29 years in good health. In DNA, the CDR3 is TGTGCCAGCAGTTATATGACGGGGCCCTACGAGCAGTACTTC. Protein: CASSYMTGPYEQYF.